The sequence of this T cell receptor beta chain was determined in a study of human T cells and chemical hapten exposure. TCRdb recomputed calls from the RACE reads with MiXCR, one row per CDR3 protein. The data contain approximately 340,000 distinct CDR3 sequences, around 7% of them singletons. The time point is: patch test 1, 2 weeks after DPC sensitization. Treatment noted: therapeutic diphenylcyclopropenone sensitization with weekly scalp DPC. This clonotype occurred many times. The specimen was whole blood, collected in connection with sensitization to the hapten diphenylcyclopropenone (DPC). This sequence was found in a woman aged 18 to 35 with alopecia areata. Some clones in this sample may be carry-over from other donors' samples.

CDR3 protein: CSARDDREQYF. For the CDR3, the DNA is TGCAGTGCTAGAGATGATCGCGAGCAGTACTTC. This chain connects TRBV20-1 to TRBJ2-7; D is undetermined. This CDR3 spans 11 amino acids. The V gene's germline CDR1 is DFQATT and CDR2 SNEGSKA (reference sequence). Between the trimmed V and J ends, which lost 0 bases and 6 bases, there was a span of 6 bases.